This T cell receptor beta chain is drawn from a study of blood T cell repertoires in COVID-19. Study-wide context: T cells, B-cell-depleted T cells, or PBMCs provided the cDNA or gDNA that served as material.

Libraries were prepared by immunoSEQ multiplex PCR; TCRdb keeps only in-frame clonotypes and omits some of them. Among fewer than 75,000 clones listed, less than 90% were seen once. Trimming at V came to 4 bases and at J to 8 bases, leaving 6 bases not matched to a gene. The CDR3 length is 14 residues. In germline, CDR1 is SEHNR, CDR2 FQNEAQ (reference sequence). The source of this sequence is a man in his forties or fifties with active COVID-19. Sequenced material: peripheral blood. The chain couples TRBV7-9 to TRBJ2-1; TRBD1 agrees at 9 bases. The CDR3 sequence is CASSWDRDPHEQFF. In nucleotides, the CDR3 is TGTGCCAGCAGCTGGGACAGGGATCCACATGAGCAGTTCTTC.